These T cell receptor beta chains were read from a single sample in a study of early T cells in non-severe SARS-CoV-2 infection. TCRdb reprocessed the 5' RACE reads via MiXCR and lists one record per CDR3 protein. Of under 70,000 distinct CDR3 sequences in the sample, about 6% were seen once. Sequencing used whole blood, obtained at baseline. The receptors here all came from an adult who was a healthcare worker with PCR-confirmed SARS-CoV-2 infection or an uninfected control (not recorded which). CDR3s include the opening cysteine and the closing phenylalanine or tryptophan. The D gene is left open where the match is weak. Clone size is given for some rows only: seen once, a few or many times, or a class if the clone is expanded.

>TRBV29-1|many|TRBJ2-7|TRBD1
CSVEEIGQGPYEQYF
TGCAGCGTTGAAGAGATTGGACAGGGTCCCTACGAGCAGTACTTC
>TRBV6-5|few|TRBJ2-4|-
CASSPGQGMDIQYF
TGTGCCAGCAGTCCGGGGCAGGGCATGGACATTCAGTACTTC
>TRBV5-1|many|TRBJ2-5|-
CASSLGPSRMQETQYF
TGCGCCAGCAGCTTGGGGCCTAGCAGAATGCAAGAGACCCAGTACTTC
>TRBV12-3/TRBV12-4|few|TRBJ2-7|TRBD1
CASSHRDRGREQYF
TGTGCCAGCAGTCACCGGGACAGGGGGCGTGAGCAGTACTTC
>TRBV20-1|few|TRBJ2-2|-
CSASGAGTNTGELFF
TGCAGTGCTAGTGGCGCGGGAACGAACACCGGGGAGCTGTTTTTT
>TRBV27|many|TRBJ1-4|-
CASSPTGGVTNEKLFF
TGTGCCAGCAGCCCCACCGGAGGGGTTACTAATGAAAAACTGTTTTTT
>TRBV7-9|-|TRBJ2-7|-
CVSSLGQVSYEQYF
TGTGTCAGCAGCTTAGGGCAGGTCTCCTACGAGCAGTACTTC
>TRBV20-1|many|TRBJ2-1|TRBD2
CTARREGPLFF
TGCACGGCAAGGCGGGAGGGCCCCTTGTTCTTC
>TRBV25-1|many|TRBJ1-5|TRBD1
CASSEDRADSNQPQHF
TGTGCCAGCAGTGAAGACAGGGCCGATAGCAATCAGCCCCAGCATTTT
>TRBV6-2/TRBV6-3|many|TRBJ2-7|TRBD1
CAIRTGVSEQYF
TGTGCCATCCGGACAGGCGTTAGTGAGCAGTACTTC
>TRBV29-1|few|TRBJ1-1|-
CSVEWGGRTEAFF
TGCAGCGTTGAATGGGGGGGGAGGACTGAAGCTTTCTTT
>TRBV6-2/TRBV6-3|many|TRBJ2-5|TRBD2
CASSYGSVAGGHQETQYF
TGTGCCAGCAGTTACGGTTCGGTAGCGGGAGGCCACCAAGAGACCCAGTACTTC
>TRBV5-4|few|TRBJ2-1|TRBD2
CASRRGAGFEQFF
TGTGCCAGCAGGAGGGGAGCGGGATTTGAGCAGTTCTTC
>TRBV10-3|many|TRBJ2-5|TRBD1
CAISESPQTGDQETQYF
TGTGCCATCAGTGAGTCGCCCCAAACAGGGGACCAAGAGACCCAGTACTTC
>TRBV27|many|TRBJ2-7|-
CASRTLRGGEQYF
TGTGCCAGCAGGACCCTAAGAGGGGGCGAGCAGTACTTC
>TRBV27|many|TRBJ2-7|TRBD1
CASGHLGDRGSNEQYF
TGTGCCAGCGGTCACTTGGGGGACAGGGGGAGCAACGAGCAGTACTTC
>TRBV4-1|few|TRBJ2-3|TRBD2
CASSHRTSGVHTLIPSTDTQYF
TGCGCCAGCAGCCACCGGACTAGCGGAGTTCACACCCTTATCCCTAGCACAGATACGCAGTATTTT
>TRBV5-5|medium-sized|TRBJ2-5|-
CASSWGQETQYF
TGTGCCAGCAGCTGGGGCCAAGAGACCCAGTACTTC
>TRBV12-3/TRBV12-4|many|TRBJ2-1|TRBD1
CASSSRDRGAEQFF
TGTGCCAGCAGTTCCCGGGACAGGGGGGCTGAGCAGTTCTTC
>TRBV9|-|TRBJ1-1|-
CASSVVASTEAFF
TGTGCCAGCAGCGTAGTGGCGAGCACTGAAGCTTTCTTT
>TRBV20-1|many|TRBJ2-7|TRBD2
CSARDQGTSGSYEQYF
TGCAGTGCTAGAGATCAAGGGACTAGCGGGAGTTACGAGCAGTACTTC
>TRBV10-1|many|TRBJ2-1|-
CASSEDVVSYNEQFF
TGCGCCAGCAGTGAGGACGTTGTCTCCTACAATGAGCAGTTCTTC
>TRBV20-1|many|TRBJ2-5|TRBD2
CSARDQSGRAVETQYF
TGCAGTGCTAGAGATCAAAGCGGGAGGGCCGTGGAGACCCAGTACTTC
>TRBV2|-|TRBJ2-3|TRBD2
CASSEGISGSSTDTQYF
TGTGCCAGCAGTGAGGGCATTAGCGGGAGTTCGACAGATACGCAGTATTTT
>TRBV29-1|many|TRBJ2-2|-
CSVDGPNTGELFF
TGCAGCGTTGATGGCCCAAACACCGGGGAGCTGTTTTTT
>TRBV7-9|many|TRBJ1-2|-
CASSLNGVNYGYTF
TGTGCCAGCAGCTTAAATGGGGTGAACTATGGCTACACCTTC
>TRBV27|many|TRBJ2-5|TRBD2
CASSFGLLAGAPETQYF
TGTGCCAGCAGTTTCGGTTTACTAGCGGGAGCCCCAGAGACCCAGTACTTC
>TRBV20-1|many|TRBJ2-3|-
CSARDRRGTDTQYF
TGCAGTGCTAGAGATCGGCGGGGCACAGATACGCAGTATTTT
>TRBV28|-|TRBJ2-7|-
CASSFPGGVYEQYF
TGTGCCAGCAGTTTCCCCGGGGGAGTTTACGAGCAGTACTTC
>TRBV29-1|many|TRBJ2-5|-
CSGGQETQYF
TGCAGCGGGGGCCAAGAGACCCAGTACTTC
>TRBV25-1|many|TRBJ2-7|-
CASSVGVPSYEQYF
TGTGCCAGCAGTGTGGGGGTCCCTTCCTACGAGCAGTACTTC
>TRBV5-1|many|TRBJ1-2|-
CASSLRGDGGYTF
TGCGCCAGCAGCTTGAGAGGGGACGGCGGCTACACCTTC
>TRBV5-6|many|TRBJ2-1|TRBD1
CASSQIRQGGRYNEQFF
TGTGCCAGCAGTCAAATCCGACAGGGGGGAAGATACAATGAGCAGTTCTTC
>TRBV20-1|many|TRBJ1-1|TRBD1
CSARGDRGYTEAFF
TGCAGTGCTAGAGGGGACAGGGGGTACACTGAAGCTTTCTTT
>TRBV7-9|many|TRBJ2-7|-
CASSPSEGDEQYF
TGTGCCAGCAGCCCGTCCGAGGGTGACGAGCAGTACTTC
>TRBV20-1|few|TRBJ2-5|TRBD2
CSARQTSGRGETQYF
TGCAGTGCTAGGCAAACTAGCGGGAGAGGGGAGACCCAGTACTTC
>TRBV28|many|TRBJ1-4|-
CASSFLDSATNEKLFF
TGTGCCAGCAGTTTTCTGGACAGTGCAACTAATGAAAAACTGTTTTTT
>TRBV7-9|-|TRBJ2-3|-
CASSLVGTDTQYF
TGTGCCAGCAGCTTAGTCGGAACAGATACGCAGTATTTT
>TRBV29-1|many|TRBJ2-7|-
CSVEKRERGRYEQYF
TGCAGCGTTGAAAAAAGGGAGAGGGGGAGGTACGAGCAGTACTTC
>TRBV27|-|TRBJ1-1|TRBD1
CASSAGGATMAFF
TGTGCCAGCAGTGCAGGGGGCGCGACTATGGCTTTCTTT
>TRBV29-1|many|TRBJ1-5|TRBD1
CSVSTGGSQPQHF
TGCAGCGTCTCAACAGGGGGGAGTCAGCCCCAGCATTTT